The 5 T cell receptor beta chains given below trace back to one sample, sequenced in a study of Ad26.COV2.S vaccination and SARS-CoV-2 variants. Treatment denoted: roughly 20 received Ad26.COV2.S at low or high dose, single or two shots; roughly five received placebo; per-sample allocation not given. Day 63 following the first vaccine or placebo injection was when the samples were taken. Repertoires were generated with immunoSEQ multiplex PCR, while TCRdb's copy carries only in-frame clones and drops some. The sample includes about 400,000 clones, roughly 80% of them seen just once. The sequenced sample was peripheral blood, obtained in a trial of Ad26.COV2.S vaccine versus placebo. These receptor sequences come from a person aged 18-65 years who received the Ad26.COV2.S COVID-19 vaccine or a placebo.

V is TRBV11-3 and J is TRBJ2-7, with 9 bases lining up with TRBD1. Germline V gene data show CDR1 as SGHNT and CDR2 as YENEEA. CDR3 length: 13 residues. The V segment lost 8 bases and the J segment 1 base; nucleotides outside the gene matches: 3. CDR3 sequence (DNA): TGTGCCAGCGGACAGGGGAGGTCCTACGAGCAGTACTTC. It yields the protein CASGQGRSYEQYF. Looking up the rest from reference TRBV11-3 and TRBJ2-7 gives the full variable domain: EAGVVQSPRYKIIEKKQPVAFWCNPISGHNTLYWYLQNLGQGPELLIRYENEEAVDDSQLPKDRFSAERLKGVDSTLKIQPAELGDSAVYLCASGQGRSYEQYFGPGTRLTVT.

DNA of the CDR3: TGTGCCAGCAGCACTGACAGGGGGCTCACCCCCGACCGATATGGCTACACCTTC. Its protein product is CASSTDRGLTPDRYGYTF. The V call is TRBV11-3, the J call TRBJ1-2, with 10 bases identical to TRBD1. The CDR3 spans 18 residues. V was clipped by 5 bases and J by 5 bases; unmatched bases: 17. Germline values: CDR1 SGHNT, CDR2 YENEEA.

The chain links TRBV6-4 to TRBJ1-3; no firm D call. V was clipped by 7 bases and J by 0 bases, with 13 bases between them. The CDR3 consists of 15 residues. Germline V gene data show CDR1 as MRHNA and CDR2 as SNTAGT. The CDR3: CASNLGRISGNTIYF. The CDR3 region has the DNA TGTGCCAGCAACCTAGGCCGCATCTCTGGAAACACCATATATTTT.

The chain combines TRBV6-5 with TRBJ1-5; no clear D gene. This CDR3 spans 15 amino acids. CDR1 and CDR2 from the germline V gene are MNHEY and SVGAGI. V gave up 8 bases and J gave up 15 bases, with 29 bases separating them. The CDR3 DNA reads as TGTGCCAGCTTGACTTCGGCCGTAGCGACGGGGTTGCTGCATTTT. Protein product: CASLTSAVATGLLHF.

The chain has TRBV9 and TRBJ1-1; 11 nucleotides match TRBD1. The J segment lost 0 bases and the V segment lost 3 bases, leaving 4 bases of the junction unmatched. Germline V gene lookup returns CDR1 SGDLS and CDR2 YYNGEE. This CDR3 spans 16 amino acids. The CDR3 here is CASSAGTGGMNTEAFF. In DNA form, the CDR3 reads TGTGCCAGCAGCGCCGGGACAGGGGGAATGAACACTGAAGCTTTCTTT.